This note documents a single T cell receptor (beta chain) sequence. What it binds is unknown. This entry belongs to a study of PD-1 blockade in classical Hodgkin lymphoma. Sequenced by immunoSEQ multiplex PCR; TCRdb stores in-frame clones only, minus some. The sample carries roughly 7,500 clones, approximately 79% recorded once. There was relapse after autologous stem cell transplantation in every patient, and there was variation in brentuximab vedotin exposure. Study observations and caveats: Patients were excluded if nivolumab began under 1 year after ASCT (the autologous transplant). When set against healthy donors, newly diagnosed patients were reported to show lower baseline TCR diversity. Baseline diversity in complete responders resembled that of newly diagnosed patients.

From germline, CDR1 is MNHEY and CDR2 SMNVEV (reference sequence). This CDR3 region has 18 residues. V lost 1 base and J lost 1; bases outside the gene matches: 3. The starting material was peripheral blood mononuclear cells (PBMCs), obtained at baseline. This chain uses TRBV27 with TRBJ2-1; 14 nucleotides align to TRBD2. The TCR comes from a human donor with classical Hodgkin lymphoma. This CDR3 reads CASSLYGTSGRSYNEQFF. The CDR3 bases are TGTGCCAGCAGTTTATATGGGACTAGCGGGAGATCCTACAATGAGCAGTTCTTC.